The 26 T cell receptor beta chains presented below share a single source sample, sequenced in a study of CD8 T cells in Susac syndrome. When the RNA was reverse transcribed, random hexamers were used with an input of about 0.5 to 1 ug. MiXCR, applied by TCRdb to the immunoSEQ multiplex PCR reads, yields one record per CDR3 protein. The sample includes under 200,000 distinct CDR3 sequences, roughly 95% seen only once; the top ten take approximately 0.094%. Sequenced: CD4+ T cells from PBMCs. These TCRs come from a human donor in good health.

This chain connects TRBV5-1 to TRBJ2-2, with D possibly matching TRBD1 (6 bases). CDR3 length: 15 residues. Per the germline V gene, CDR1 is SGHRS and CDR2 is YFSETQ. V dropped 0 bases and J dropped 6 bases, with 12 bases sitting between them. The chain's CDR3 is CASSLVGANPGELFF. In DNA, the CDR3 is TGCGCCAGCAGCTTGGTGGGGGCGAATCCCGGGGAGCTGTTTTTT. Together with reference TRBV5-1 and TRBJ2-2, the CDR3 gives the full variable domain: KAGVTQTPRYLIKTRGQQVTLSCSPISGHRSVSWYQQTPGQGLQFLFEYFSETQRNKGNFPGRFSGRQFSNSRSEMNVSTLELGDSALYLCASSLVGANPGELFFGEGSRLTVL.

The CDR3, as DNA: TGTGCCAGCAGTCCGCAGGGTTCCGATGGCTACACCTTC. As protein: CASSPQGSDGYTF. The rearrangement links TRBV12-3 or TRBV12-4 to TRBJ1-2; tentatively, D is TRBD1 (5 bases). The CDR3 is 13 residues long. V was pared by 5 bases and J by 6 bases, with 13 bases between.

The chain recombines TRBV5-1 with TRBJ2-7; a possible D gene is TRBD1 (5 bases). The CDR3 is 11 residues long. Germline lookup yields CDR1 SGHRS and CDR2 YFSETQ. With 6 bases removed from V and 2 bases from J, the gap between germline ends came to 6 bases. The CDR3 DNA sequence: TGCGCCAGCAAGGGGCCCTACGAGCAGTACTTC. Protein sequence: CASKGPYEQYF.

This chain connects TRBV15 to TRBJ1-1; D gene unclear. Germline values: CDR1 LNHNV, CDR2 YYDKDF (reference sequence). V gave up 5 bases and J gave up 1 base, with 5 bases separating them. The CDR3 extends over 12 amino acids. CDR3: CATSPANTEAFF. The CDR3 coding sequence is TGTGCCACCAGCCCCGCGAACACTGAAGCTTTCTTT.

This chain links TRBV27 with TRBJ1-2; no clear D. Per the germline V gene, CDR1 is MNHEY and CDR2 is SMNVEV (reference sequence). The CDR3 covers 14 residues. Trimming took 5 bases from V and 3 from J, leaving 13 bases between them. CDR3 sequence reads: CASSAAGVDYGYTF. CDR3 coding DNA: TGTGCCAGCAGTGCCGCCGGAGTGGACTATGGCTACACCTTC.

CDR3 sequence (DNA): TGCAGCGTTCAGCGGGACGTCTCTAACTATGGCTACACCTTC. It is translated as CSVQRDVSNYGYTF. The rearrangement joins TRBV29-1 to TRBJ1-2, with D maybe TRBD1 (5 bases). Germline CDR1 reads SQVTM; CDR2 reads ANQGSEA. The CDR3 length is 14 residues. V gave up 5 bases and J gave up 0 bases, with 13 bases separating them.

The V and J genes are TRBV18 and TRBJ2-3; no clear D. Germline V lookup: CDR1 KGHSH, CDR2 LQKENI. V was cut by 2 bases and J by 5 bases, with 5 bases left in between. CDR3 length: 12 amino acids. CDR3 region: CASSPYGDTQYF. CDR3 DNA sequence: TGTGCCAGCTCACCATACGGAGATACGCAGTATTTT.

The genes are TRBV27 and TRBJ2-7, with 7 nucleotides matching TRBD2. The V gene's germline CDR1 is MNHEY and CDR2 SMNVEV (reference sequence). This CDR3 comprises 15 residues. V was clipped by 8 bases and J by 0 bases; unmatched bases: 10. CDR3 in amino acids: CASGGDGIPSYEQYF. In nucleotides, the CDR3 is TGTGCCAGCGGGGGGGACGGAATACCCTCCTACGAGCAGTACTTC.

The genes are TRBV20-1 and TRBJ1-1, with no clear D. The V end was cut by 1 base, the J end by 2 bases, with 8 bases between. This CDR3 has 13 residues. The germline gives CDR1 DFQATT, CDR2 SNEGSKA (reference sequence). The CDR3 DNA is TGCAGTGCTAGAGGGAAACGAAACACTGAAGCTTTCTTT. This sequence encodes CSARGKRNTEAFF.

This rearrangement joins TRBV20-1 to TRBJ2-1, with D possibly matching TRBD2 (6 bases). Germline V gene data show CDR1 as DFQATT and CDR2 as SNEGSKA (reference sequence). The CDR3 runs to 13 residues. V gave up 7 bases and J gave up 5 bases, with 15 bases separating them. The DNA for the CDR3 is TGCAGTGTCGGCGGGGACCTGAACAATGAGCAGTTCTTC. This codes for CSVGGDLNNEQFF.

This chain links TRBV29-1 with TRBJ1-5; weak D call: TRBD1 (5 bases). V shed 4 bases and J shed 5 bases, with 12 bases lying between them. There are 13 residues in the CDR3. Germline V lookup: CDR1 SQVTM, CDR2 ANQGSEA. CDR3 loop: CSVGGTDDQPQHF. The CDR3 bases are TGCAGCGTTGGAGGGACGGACGATCAGCCCCAGCATTTT.

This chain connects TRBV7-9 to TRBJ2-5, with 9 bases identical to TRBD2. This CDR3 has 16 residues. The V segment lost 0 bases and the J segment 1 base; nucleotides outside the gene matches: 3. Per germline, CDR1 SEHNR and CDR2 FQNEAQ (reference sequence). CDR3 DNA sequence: TGTGCCAGCAGCTTAGCGGGGACTAGCCTCCAAGAGACCCAGTACTTC. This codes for CASSLAGTSLQETQYF.

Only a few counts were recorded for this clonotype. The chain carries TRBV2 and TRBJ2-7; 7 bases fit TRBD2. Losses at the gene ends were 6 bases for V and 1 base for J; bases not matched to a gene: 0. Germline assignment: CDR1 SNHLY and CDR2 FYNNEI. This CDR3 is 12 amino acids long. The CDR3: CASSGGSYEQYV. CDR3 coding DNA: TGTGCCAGCAGCGGGGGGTCCTACGAGCAGTACGTC.

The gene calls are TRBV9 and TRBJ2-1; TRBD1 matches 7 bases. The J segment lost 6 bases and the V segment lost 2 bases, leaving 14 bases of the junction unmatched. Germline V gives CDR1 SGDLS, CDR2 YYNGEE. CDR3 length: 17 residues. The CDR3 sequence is CASSVGPGQRKVNEQFF. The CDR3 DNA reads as TGTGCCAGCAGCGTTGGTCCGGGACAGAGGAAAGTCAATGAGCAGTTCTTC.

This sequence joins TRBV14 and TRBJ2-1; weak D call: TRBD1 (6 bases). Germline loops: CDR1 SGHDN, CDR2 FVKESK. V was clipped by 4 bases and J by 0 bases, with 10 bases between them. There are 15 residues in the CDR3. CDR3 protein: CASSRLQGSYNEQFF. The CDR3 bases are TGTGCCAGCAGCCGTTTACAGGGCTCCTACAATGAGCAGTTCTTC.

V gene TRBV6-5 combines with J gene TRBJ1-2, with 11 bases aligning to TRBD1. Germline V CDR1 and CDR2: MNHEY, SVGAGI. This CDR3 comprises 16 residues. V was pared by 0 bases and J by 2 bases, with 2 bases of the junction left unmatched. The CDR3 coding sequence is TGTGCCAGCAGTTACTCTAGGACAGGGGGCAACTATGGCTACACCTTC. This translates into CASSYSRTGGNYGYTF.

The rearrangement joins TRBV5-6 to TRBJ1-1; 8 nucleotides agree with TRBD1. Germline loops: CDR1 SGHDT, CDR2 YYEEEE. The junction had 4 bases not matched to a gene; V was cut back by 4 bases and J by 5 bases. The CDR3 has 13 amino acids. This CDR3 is CASSKQGVTEAFF. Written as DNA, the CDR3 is TGTGCCAGCAGCAAACAGGGGGTAACTGAAGCTTTCTTT.

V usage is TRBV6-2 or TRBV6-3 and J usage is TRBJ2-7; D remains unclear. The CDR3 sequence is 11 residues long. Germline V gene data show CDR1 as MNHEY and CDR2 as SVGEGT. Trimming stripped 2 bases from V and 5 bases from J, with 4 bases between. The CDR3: CASSYMNEQYV. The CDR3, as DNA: TGTGCCAGCAGTTACATGAACGAGCAGTACGTC.

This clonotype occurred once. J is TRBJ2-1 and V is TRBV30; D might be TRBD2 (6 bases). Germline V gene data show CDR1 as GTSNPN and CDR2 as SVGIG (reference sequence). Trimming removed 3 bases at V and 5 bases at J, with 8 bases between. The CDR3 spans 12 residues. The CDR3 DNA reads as TGTGCCTGGAGCGGGGGAAACAATGAGCAGTTCTTC. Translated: CAWSGGNNEQFF.

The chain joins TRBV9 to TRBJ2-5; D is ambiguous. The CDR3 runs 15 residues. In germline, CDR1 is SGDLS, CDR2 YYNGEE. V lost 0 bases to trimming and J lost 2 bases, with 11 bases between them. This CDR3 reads CASSVDPDLQETQYF. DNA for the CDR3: TGTGCCAGCAGCGTAGACCCAGATCTACAAGAGACCCAGTACTTC.

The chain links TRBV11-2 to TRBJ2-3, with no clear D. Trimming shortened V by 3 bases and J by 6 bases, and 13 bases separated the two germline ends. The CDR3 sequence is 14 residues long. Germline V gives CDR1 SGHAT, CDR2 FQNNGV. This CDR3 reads CASSLGTGYDTQYF. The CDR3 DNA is TGTGCCAGCAGCTTGGGAACGGGCTATGATACGCAGTATTTT.

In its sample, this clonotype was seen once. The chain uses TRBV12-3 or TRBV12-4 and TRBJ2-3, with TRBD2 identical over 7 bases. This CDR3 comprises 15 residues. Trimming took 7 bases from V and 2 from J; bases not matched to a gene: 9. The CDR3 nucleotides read TGTGCCAGCACCCCGGGGGGACGCCCCACAGATACGCAGTATTTT. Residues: CASTPGGRPTDTQYF.

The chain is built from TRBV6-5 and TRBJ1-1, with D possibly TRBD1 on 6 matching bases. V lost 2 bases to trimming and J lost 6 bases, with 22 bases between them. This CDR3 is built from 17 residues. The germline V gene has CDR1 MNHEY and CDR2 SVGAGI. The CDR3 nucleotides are TGTGCCAGCAGTTACCGGGGGGCCGGCCAAAAAGGCGCTGAAGCTTTCTTT. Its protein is CASSYRGAGQKGAEAFF.

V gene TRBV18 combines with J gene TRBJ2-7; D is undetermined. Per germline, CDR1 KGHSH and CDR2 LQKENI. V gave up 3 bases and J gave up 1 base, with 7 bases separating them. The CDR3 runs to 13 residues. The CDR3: CASSPTASYEQYV. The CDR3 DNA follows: TGTGCCAGCTCACCGACGGCTTCCTACGAGCAGTACGTC.

The CDR3 nucleotides read TGTGCCAGCAGTGCGACCGGCACGGCGCCACCTGAAGCTTTCTTT. This sequence encodes CASSATGTAPPEAFF. The V and J genes are TRBV27 and TRBJ1-1; D not resolved. The CDR3 covers 15 residues. Trimming left V 5 bases short and J 6 bases short, with 19 bases between. Germline CDR1 MNHEY, CDR2 SMNVEV (reference sequence).

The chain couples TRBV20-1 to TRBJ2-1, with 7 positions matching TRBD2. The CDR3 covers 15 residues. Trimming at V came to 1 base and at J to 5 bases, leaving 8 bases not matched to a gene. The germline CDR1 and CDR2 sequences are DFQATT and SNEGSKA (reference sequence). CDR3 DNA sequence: TGCAGTGCTAGAGGAGGTGGGAGGGGCCACAATGAGCAGTTCTTC. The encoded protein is CSARGGGRGHNEQFF.